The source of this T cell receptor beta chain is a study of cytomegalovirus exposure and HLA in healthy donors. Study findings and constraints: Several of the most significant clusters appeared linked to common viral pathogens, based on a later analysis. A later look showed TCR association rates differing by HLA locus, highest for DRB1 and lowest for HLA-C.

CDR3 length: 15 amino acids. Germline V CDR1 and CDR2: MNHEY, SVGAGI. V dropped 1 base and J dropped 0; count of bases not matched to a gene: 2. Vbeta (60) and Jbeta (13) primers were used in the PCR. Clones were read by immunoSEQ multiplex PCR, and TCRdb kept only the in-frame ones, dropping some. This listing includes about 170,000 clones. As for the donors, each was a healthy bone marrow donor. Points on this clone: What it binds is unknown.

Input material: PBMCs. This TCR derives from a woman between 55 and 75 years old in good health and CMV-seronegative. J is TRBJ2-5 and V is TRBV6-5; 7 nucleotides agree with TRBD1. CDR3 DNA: TGTGCCAGCAGTTACTGGGACAGTCACCAAGAGACCCAGTACTTC. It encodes CASSYWDSHQETQYF.